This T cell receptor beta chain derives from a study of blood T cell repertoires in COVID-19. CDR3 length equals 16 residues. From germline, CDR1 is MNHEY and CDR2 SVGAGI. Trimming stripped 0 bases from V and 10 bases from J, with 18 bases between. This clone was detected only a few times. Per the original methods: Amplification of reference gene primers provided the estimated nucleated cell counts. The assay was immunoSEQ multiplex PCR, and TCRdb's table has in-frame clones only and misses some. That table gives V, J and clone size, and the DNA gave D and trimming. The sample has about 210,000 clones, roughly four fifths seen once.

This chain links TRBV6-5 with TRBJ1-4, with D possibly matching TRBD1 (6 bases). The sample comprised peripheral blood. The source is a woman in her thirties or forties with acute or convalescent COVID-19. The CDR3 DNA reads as TGTGCCAGCAGTTACTCGGGATTAGGGGGACAAGGAAAACTGTTTTTT. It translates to CASSYSGLGGQGKLFF.